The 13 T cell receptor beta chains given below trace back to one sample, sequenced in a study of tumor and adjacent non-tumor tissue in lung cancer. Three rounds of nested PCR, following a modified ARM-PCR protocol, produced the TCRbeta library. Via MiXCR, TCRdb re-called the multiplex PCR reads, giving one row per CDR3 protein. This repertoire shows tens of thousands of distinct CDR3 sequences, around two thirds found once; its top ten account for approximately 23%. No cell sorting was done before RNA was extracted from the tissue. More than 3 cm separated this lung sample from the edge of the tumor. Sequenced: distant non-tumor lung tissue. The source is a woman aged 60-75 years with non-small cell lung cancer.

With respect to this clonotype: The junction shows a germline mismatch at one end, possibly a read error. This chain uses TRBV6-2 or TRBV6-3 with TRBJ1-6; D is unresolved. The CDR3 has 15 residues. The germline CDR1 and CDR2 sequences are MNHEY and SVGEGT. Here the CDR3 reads CASSFFRIENLPLHF. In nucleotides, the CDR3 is TGTGCCAGCAGTTTCTTTAGGATTGAAAATTTACCCCTCCACTTT.

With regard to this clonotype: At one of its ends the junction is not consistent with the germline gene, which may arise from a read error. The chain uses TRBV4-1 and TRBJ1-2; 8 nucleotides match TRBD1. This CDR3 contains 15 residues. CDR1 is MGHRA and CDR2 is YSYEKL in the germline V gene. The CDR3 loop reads CANSQDSETGAGYTF. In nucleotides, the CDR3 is TGCGCCAACAGCCAAGATTCGGAGACAGGGGCTGGCTATACCTTC.

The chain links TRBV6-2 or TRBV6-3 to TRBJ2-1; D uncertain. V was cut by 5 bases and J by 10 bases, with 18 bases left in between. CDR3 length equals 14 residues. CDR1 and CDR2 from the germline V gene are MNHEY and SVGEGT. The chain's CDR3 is CASSGPGLGMEQFF. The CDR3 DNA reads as TGTGCCAGCAGTGGCCCGGGTCTCGGTATGGAGCAGTTCTTC.

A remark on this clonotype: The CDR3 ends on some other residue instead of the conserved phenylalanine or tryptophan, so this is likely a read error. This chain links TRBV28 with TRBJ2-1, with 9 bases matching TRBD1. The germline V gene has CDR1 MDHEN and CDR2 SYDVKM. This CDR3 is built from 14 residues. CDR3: CAISMTGGFNEQFL. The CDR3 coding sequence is TGTGCCATCAGTATGACAGGGGGGTTCAATGAGCAGTTCCTC.

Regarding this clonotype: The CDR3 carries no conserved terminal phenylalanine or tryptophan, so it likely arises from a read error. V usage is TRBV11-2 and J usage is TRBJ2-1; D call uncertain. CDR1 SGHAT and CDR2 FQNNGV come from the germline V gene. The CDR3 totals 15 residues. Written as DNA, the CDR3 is TGTGCCAGCGGCTTAGAAATAGTCTCCTACAATGAGCAGTTCTCC. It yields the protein CASGLEIVSYNEQFS.

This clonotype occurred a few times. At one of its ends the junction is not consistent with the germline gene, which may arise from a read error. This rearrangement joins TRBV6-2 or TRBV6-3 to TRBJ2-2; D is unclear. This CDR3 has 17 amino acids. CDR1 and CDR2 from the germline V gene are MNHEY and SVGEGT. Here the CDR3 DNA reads TGTGTCAGCTGTTTCACTCAACAGATGGCCAACACCGGGGAGCTGTTTTTT. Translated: CVSCFTQQMANTGELFF.

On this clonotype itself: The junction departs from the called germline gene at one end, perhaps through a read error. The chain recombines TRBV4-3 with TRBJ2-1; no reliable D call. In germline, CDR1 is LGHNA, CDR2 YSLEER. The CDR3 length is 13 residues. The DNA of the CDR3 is TGCACCAGCAGCCCCGAAAGGTGGGATGAGTACTTCTTC. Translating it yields CTSSPERWDEYFF.

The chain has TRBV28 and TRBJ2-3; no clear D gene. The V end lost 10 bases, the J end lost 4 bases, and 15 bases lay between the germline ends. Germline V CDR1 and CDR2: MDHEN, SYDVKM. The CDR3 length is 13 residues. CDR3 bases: TGTGCCACCAAAGGTGTAGAGCCAGATACGCAGTATTTT. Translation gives CATKGVEPDTQYF.

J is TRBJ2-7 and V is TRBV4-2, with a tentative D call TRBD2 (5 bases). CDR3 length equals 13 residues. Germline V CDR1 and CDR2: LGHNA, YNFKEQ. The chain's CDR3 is CVNSQARDYEQYF. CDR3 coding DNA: TGTGTCAACAGCCAAGCTCGGGATTACGAGCAGTACTTC.

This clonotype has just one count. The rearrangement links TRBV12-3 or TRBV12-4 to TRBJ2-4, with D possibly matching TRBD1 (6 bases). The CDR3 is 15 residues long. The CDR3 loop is CTCSATGSGKNIQYF. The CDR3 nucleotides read TGTACCTGCAGTGCAACAGGGAGTGGCAAAAACATTCAGTACTTC.

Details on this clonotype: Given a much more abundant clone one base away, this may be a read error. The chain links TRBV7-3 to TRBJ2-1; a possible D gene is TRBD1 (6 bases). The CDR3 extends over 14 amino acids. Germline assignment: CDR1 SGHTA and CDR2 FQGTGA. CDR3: CTSSPQQGLNEQFF. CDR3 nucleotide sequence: TGTACCAGCAGCCCCCAACAGGGTCTCAATGAGCAGTTCTTC.

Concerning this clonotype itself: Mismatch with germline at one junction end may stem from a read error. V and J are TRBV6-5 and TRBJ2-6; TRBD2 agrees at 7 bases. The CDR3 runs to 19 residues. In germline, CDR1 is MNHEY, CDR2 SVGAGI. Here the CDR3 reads CASSYGAGEYYSGANVLTF. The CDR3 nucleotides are TGTGCTAGCAGTTATGGTGCGGGAGAGTATTACTCTGGGGCCAACGTCCTGACTTTC.

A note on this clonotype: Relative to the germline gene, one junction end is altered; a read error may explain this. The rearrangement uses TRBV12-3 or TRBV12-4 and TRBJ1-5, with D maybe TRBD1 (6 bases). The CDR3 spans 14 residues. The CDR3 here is CASSLGGGGQSQHF. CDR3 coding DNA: TGTGCCAGCAGTTTAGGTGGGGGCGGACAGTCCCAGCATTTC.